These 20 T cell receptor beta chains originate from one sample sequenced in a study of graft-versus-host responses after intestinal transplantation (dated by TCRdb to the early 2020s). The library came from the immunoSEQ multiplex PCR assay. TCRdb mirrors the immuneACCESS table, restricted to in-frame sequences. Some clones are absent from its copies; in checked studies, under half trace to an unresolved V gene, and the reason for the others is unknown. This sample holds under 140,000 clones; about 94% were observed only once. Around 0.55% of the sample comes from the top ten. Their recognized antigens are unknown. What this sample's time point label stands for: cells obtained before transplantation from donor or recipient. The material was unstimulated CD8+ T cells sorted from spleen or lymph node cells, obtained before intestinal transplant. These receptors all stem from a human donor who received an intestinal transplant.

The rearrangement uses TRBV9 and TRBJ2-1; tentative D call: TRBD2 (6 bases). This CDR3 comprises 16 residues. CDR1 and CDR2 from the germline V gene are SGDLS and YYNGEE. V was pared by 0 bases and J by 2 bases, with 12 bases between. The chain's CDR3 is CASSVDPGDTYNEQFF. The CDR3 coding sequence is TGTGCCAGCAGCGTAGATCCGGGAGACACCTACAATGAGCAGTTCTTC.

The CDR3 here is CASSNLQGNYEQYF. The CDR3 region has the DNA TGTGCCAGCAGCAACCTTCAGGGTAACTACGAGCAGTACTTC. The rearrangement links TRBV5-4 to TRBJ2-7; D might be TRBD1 (5 bases). Trimming cost V 4 bases and J 3 bases, with 14 bases left between them. Germline V lookup: CDR1 SGHNT, CDR2 YYREEE (reference sequence). This CDR3 has 14 residues.

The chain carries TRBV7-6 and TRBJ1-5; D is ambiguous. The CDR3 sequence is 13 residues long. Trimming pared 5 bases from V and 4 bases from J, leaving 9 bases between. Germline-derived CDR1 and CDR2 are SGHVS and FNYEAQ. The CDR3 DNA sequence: TGTGCCAGCAGCCCCTTATGGAATCAGCCCCAGCATTTT. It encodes CASSPLWNQPQHF.

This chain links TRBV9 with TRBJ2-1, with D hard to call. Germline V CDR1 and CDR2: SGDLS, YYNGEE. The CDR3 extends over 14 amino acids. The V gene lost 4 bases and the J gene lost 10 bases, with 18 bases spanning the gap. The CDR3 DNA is TGTGCCAGCAGCCCGGGCCCCCTTACAATGGAGCAGTTCTTC. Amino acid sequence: CASSPGPLTMEQFF.

The CDR3 is CASSPGNYEQYF. In DNA, the CDR3 is TGTGCCAGCAGCCCAGGTAATTACGAGCAGTACTTC. The V and J genes are TRBV27 and TRBJ2-7, with D unresolved. The CDR3 contains 12 residues. Trimming took 6 bases from V and 4 from J, leaving 10 bases between them. Germline-derived CDR1 and CDR2 are MNHEY and SMNVEV (reference sequence).

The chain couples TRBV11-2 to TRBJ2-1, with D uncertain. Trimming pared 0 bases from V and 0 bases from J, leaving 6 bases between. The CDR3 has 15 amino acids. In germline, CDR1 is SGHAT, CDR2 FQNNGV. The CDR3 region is CASSLDVGSYNEQFF. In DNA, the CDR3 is TGTGCCAGCAGCTTAGATGTTGGCTCCTACAATGAGCAGTTCTTC.

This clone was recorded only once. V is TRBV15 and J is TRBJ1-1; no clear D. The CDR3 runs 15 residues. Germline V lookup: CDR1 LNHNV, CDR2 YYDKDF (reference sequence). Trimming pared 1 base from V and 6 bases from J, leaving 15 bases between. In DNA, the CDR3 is TGTGCCACCAGCAGAGGAACCCCTGGGAGGGCTGAAGCTTTCTTT. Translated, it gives CATSRGTPGRAEAFF.

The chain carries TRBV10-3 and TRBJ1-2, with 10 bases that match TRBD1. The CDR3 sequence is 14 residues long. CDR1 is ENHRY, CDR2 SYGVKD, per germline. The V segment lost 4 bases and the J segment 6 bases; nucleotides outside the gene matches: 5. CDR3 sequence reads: CAISVGTGVDGYTF. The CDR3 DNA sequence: TGTGCCATCAGTGTTGGGACAGGGGTGGATGGCTACACCTTC.

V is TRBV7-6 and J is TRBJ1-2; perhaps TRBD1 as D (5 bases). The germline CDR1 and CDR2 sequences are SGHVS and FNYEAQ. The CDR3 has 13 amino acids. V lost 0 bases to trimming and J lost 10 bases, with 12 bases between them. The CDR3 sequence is CASSLAGTQAYTF. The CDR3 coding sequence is TGTGCCAGCAGCTTAGCCGGGACTCAAGCCTACACCTTC.

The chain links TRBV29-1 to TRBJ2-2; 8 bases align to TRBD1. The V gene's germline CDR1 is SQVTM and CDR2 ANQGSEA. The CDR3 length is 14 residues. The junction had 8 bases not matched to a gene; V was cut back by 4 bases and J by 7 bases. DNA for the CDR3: TGCAGCGTTGTCGTGCAGGGGGCTTTCGGGGAGCTGTTTTTT. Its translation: CSVVVQGAFGELFF.

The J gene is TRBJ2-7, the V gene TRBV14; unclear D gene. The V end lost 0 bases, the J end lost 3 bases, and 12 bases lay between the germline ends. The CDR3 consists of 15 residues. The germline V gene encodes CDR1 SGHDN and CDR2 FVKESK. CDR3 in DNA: TGTGCCAGCAGCCAAGATGTGTCCTTAGACTACGAGCAGTACTTC. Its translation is CASSQDVSLDYEQYF.

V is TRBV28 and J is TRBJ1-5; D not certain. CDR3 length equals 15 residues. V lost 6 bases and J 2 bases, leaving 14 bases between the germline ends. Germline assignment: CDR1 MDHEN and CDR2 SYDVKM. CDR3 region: CASSHRALRNQPQHF. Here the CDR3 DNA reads TGTGCCAGCAGCCACCGGGCACTTCGCAATCAGCCCCAGCATTTT.

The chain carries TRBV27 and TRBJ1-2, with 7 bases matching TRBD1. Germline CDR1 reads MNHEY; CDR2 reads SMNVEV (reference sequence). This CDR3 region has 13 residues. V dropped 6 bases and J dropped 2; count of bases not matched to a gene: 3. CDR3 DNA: TGTGCCAGCAGGGACAGGCTCAACTATGGCTACACCTTC. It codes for CASRDRLNYGYTF.

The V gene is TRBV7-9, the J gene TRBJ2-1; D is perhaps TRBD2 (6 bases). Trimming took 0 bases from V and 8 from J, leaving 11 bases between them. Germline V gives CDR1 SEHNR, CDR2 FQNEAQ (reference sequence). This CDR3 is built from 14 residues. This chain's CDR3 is CASSLAWREHEQFF. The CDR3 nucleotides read TGTGCCAGCAGCTTAGCGTGGAGGGAGCATGAGCAGTTCTTC.

This CDR3 is CAISDRDRGINEQFF. The CDR3 DNA reads as TGTGCCATCAGTGATAGGGACAGGGGGATCAATGAGCAGTTCTTC. The chain uses TRBV10-3 and TRBJ2-1; TRBD1 agrees at 11 bases. The germline CDR1 and CDR2 sequences are ENHRY and SYGVKD. The CDR3 loop spans 15 amino acids. The J segment lost 6 bases and the V segment lost 3 bases, leaving 4 bases of the junction unmatched.

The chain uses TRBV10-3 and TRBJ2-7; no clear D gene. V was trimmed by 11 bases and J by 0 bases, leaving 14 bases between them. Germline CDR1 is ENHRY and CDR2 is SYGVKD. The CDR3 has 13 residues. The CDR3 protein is CASCDADSYEQYF. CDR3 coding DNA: TGTGCCTCCTGTGACGCCGACTCCTACGAGCAGTACTTC.

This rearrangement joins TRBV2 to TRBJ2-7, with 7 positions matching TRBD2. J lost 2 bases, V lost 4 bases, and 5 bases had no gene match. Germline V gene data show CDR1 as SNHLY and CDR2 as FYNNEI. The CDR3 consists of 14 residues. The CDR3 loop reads CASSGGAGAYEQYF. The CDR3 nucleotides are TGTGCCAGCAGTGGAGGGGCGGGGGCCTACGAGCAGTACTTC.

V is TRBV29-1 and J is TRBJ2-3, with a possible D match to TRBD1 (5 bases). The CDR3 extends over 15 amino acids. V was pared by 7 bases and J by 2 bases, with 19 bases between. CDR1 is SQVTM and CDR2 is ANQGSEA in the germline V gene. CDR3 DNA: TGCAGCGGCCTAGGGGCCCAACTCAACACAGATACGCAGTATTTT. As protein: CSGLGAQLNTDTQYF.

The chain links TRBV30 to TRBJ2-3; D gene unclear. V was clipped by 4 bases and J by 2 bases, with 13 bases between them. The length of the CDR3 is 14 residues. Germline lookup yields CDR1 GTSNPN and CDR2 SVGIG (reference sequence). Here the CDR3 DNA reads TGTGCCTGGACGGTCGTCGGTGTCACAGATACGCAGTATTTT. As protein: CAWTVVGVTDTQYF.

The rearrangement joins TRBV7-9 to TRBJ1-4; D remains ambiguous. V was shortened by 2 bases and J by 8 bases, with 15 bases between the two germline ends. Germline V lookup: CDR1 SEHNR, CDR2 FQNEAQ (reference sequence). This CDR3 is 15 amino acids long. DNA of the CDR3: TGTGCCAGCAGCTTAAAAATTACTAATATAGAAAAACTGTTTTTT. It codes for CASSLKITNIEKLFF.